This TCR beta chain was captured by sequencing in a study of blood T cells in healthy people across ages. Next came a second PCR, run for roughly 6 to 11 cycles, which used a sample-barcoded 5' primer along with a J-beta primer mix. Each CDR3 protein gets one entry after TCRdb re-called the 5' RACE reads with MiXCR. The repertoire holds roughly 1,800,000 distinct CDR3 sequences, around 48% seen once, with over 2% in the top ten. Germline V CDR1 and CDR2: MNHEY, SVGEGT. Trimming cost V 5 bases and J 5 bases, with 15 bases left between them. The CDR3 length is 14 residues. This chain links TRBV6-2 or TRBV6-3 with TRBJ1-2; D remains ambiguous. This sequence was found in a woman aged 40 to 50 in good health. Sequenced input: blood. CDR3 nucleotides: TGTGCCAGCAGTCCCGGGTCAGGAATTTATGGCTACACCTTC. This translates into CASSPGSGIYGYTF.